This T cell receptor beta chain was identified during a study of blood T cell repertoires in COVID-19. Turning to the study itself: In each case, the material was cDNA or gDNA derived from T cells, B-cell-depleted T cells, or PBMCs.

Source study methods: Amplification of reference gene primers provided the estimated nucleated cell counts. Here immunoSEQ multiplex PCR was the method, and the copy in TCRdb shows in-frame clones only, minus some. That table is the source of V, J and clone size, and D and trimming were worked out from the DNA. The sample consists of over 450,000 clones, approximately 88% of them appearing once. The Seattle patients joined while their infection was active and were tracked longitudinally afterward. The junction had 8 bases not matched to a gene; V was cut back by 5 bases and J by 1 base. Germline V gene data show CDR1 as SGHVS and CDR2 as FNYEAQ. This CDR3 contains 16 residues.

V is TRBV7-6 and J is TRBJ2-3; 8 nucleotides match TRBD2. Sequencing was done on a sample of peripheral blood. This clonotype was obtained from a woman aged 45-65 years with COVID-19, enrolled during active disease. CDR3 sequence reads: CASSPFGGAGTDTQYF. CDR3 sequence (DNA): TGTGCCAGCAGCCCATTCGGGGGGGCCGGCACAGATACGCAGTATTTT. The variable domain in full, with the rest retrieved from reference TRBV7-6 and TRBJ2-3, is GAGVSQSPRYKVTKRGQDVALRCDPISGHVSLYWYRQALGQGPEFLTYFNYEAQQDKSGLPNDRFSAERPEGSISTLTIQRTEQRDSAMYRCASSPFGGAGTDTQYFGPGTRLTVL.